Many counts were recorded for the clone carrying this T cell receptor beta chain. The CDR3 covers 12 residues. Per the germline V gene, CDR1 is MDHEN and CDR2 is SYDVKM. The ends were cut back, 7 bases at V and 1 base at J, with 8 bases in the middle. The time point is: newly diagnosed GD, antithyroid drugs for less than 3 months. RNA from PBMCs was the source of the TCR library. Researchers made TCR beta libraries by using iRepertoire HTBI primers and running Arm-PCR on CDR3 regions. TCRdb re-analysed the multiplex PCR reads in MiXCR, keeping a single row per CDR3 protein. This sample yields some 500,000 distinct CDR3 sequences, of which about 13% are seen a single time; roughly a tenth belongs to the top ten. The data belong to a study of regulatory T cells in long-lasting Graves disease. This sample was shared with a second study, whose subject was T cells in Graves' hyperthyroidism and ophthalmopathy. That report adds: Most clonotypes expanded in thyroid above 0.001 were likewise present in blood.

The origin of this receptor is a man aged 25 to 40 with Graves disease. The J gene is TRBJ2-7, the V gene TRBV28, with D hard to call. The sample in question was peripheral blood mononuclear cells (PBMCs), obtained at new diagnosis, from a patient treated with antithyroid drugs. CDR3 amino acids: CASMSPSYEQYF. The CDR3, as DNA: TGTGCCAGCATGTCTCCATCCTACGAGCAGTACTTC.